The clone carrying this TCR beta chain occurred once. What it binds is unknown. The data are from a study of PD-L1 blockade in urothelial cancer. Study-wide results and caveats: Below-median TCR clonality that was measured in pretreatment blood predicted better survival.

This CDR3 has 19 amino acids. After removal of 3 bases from V and 4 bases from J, the junction contained 18 bases not matched to a gene. CDR1 LNHDA and CDR2 SQIVND come from the germline V gene (reference sequence). Assay used: immunoSEQ multiplex PCR; TCRdb lists only in-frame clones, some missing. The data contain 130,000 or so clones, about 88% of them seen just once; the ten biggest clones take up roughly 3.5%. Time point in this sample: pretreatment peripheral blood. This clonotype was sampled from a man between 50 and 59 years old with urothelial cancer. V and J are TRBV19 and TRBJ2-1; TRBD2 agrees at 7 bases. Material: PBMCs, obtained around atezolizumab (anti-PD-L1) treatment. The CDR3 sequence: CASSMRGLGSGGAYNEQFF. The CDR3 DNA reads as TGTGCCAGTAGTATGAGGGGTTTGGGGTCGGGGGGAGCTTACAATGAGCAGTTCTTC.